Below, 25 T cell receptor beta chains from the same sample are listed, as sequenced in a study of cytomegalovirus exposure and HLA in healthy donors. Data came from immunoSEQ multiplex PCR; TCRdb stores just in-frame clones and leaves some out. The data hold some 120,000 clones, with 94% observed a single time. Sequencing was performed on PBMCs. Source of these receptors: a woman aged 18-29 years in good health and CMV-seronegative.

The chain is built from TRBV10-3 and TRBJ2-3, with 8 bases lining up with TRBD1. This CDR3 has 14 amino acids. The germline V gene has CDR1 ENHRY and CDR2 SYGVKD. The J segment lost 0 bases and the V segment lost 8 bases, leaving 4 bases of the junction unmatched. The CDR3 coding sequence is TGTGCCATCCGGACAGGGCCGAGCACAGATACGCAGTATTTT. It codes for CAIRTGPSTDTQYF.

V is TRBV7-9 and J is TRBJ1-6; D possibly corresponds to TRBD1 (5 bases). The germline CDR1 and CDR2 sequences are SEHNR and FQNEAQ (reference sequence). V lost 1 base to trimming and J lost 9 bases, with 25 bases between them. The CDR3 sequence is 19 residues long. The CDR3 protein is CASSLGRLGGSGVGSPLHF. In nucleotides, the CDR3 is TGTGCCAGCAGCTTAGGGCGGTTGGGGGGTTCTGGAGTAGGTTCACCCCTCCACTTT. The full variable domain, in which reference TRBV7-9 and TRBJ1-6 provide the parts outside the CDR3, is DTGVSQNPRHKITKRGQNVTFRCDPISEHNRLYWYRQTLGQGPEFLTYFQNEAQLEKSRLLSDRFSAERPKGSFSTLEIQRTEQGDSAMYLCASSLGRLGGSGVGSPLHFGNGTRLTVT.

The chain carries TRBV11-2 and TRBJ1-5, with 7 bases that match TRBD1. Germline V gene sequence: CDR1 SGHAT, CDR2 FQNNGV. This CDR3 comprises 16 residues. The trim removed 5 bases at V and 2 bases at J, leaving 9 bases unmatched. The CDR3 DNA follows: TGTGCCAGCAGCGCGACAGGGCTTAGCGGCAATCAGCCCCAGCATTTT. Protein sequence: CASSATGLSGNQPQHF.

The V call is TRBV7-6, the J call TRBJ2-2; D perhaps matches TRBD1 (5 bases). CDR3 size: 14 residues. CDR1 and CDR2 (germline): SGHVS, FNYEAQ. Trimming left V 0 bases short and J 6 bases short, with 8 bases between. CDR3 DNA: TGTGCCAGCAGCTTAGCTCCCAGGGCCGGGGAGCTGTTTTTT. Translated: CASSLAPRAGELFF.

The V gene is TRBV5-1, the J gene TRBJ1-4; D is ambiguous. The CDR3 extends over 13 amino acids. With 7 bases removed from V and 0 bases from J, the gap between germline ends came to 7 bases. Looked up from germline, CDR1 is SGHRS and CDR2 is YFSETQ. The CDR3 loop reads CASALTTNEKLFF. CDR3 in DNA: TGCGCCAGCGCCCTAACAACTAATGAAAAACTGTTTTTT.

The chain links TRBV27 to TRBJ1-5; D gene unclear. V was shortened by 0 bases and J by 3 bases, with 3 bases between the two germline ends. Germline V gene lookup returns CDR1 MNHEY and CDR2 SMNVEV (reference sequence). The CDR3 totals 13 residues. The CDR3 spells CASSLSFNQPQHF. The DNA of the CDR3 is TGTGCCAGCAGTTTATCCTTCAATCAGCCCCAGCATTTT.

The genes are TRBV9 and TRBJ2-3; 16 bases line up with TRBD2. CDR1 and CDR2 from the germline V gene are SGDLS and YYNGEE. The CDR3 loop spans 19 amino acids. V shed 2 bases, J shed 3 bases, and the junction held 9 bases outside the gene matches. The CDR3 loop is CASSVGVGTSGRETDTQYF. Written as DNA, the CDR3 is TGTGCCAGCAGCGTGGGGGTAGGGACTAGCGGGAGGGAAACAGATACGCAGTATTTT. Filled out from reference TRBV9 and TRBJ2-3, the complete variable domain reads DSGVTQTPKHLITATGQRVTLRCSPRSGDLSVYWYQQSLDQGLQFLIQYYNGEERAKGNILERFSAQQFPDLHSELNLSSLELGDSALYFCASSVGVGTSGRETDTQYFGPGTRLTVL.

V usage is TRBV2 and J usage is TRBJ1-2; 7 positions match TRBD1. In germline, CDR1 is SNHLY, CDR2 FYNNEI. V gave up 6 bases and J gave up 4 bases; unmatched junction bases: 8. The CDR3 covers 14 residues. CDR3 sequence: CASSELQGIYGYTF. The CDR3 coding sequence is TGTGCCAGCAGCGAATTACAGGGGATCTATGGCTACACCTTC.

This chain connects TRBV27 to TRBJ2-7; D possibly corresponds to TRBD2 (5 bases). This CDR3 has 14 residues. Trimming left V 4 bases short and J 3 bases short, with 13 bases between. Germline V gene data show CDR1 as MNHEY and CDR2 as SMNVEV (reference sequence). This CDR3 is CASSYKSGFYEQYF. In nucleotides, the CDR3 is TGTGCCAGCAGTTACAAGTCGGGATTCTACGAGCAGTACTTC.

The chain joins TRBV28 to TRBJ1-2, with TRBD1 as a possible D gene (6 bases). The CDR3 is 15 residues long. V lost 7 bases and J lost 6, with 21 bases in between. Germline-derived CDR1 and CDR2 are MDHEN and SYDVKM. The CDR3 sequence: CASKPGGGSGDGYTF. The CDR3 DNA sequence: TGTGCCAGCAAGCCTGGCGGGGGGTCAGGGGATGGCTACACCTTC.

The table lists this clone with a count of one. The CDR3 spells CASSSRDSGNTIYF. As DNA, the CDR3 is TGTGCCAGCAGCTCCCGGGACAGTGGAAACACCATATATTTT. The rearrangement uses TRBV9 and TRBJ1-3; 7 nucleotides agree with TRBD1. V was pared by 4 bases and J by 3 bases, with 4 bases of the junction left unmatched. CDR1 is SGDLS and CDR2 is YYNGEE in the germline V gene. CDR3 length equals 14 residues.

The chain carries TRBV30 and TRBJ2-7; TRBD1 agrees at 7 bases. Unmatched junction bases numbered 7, after V lost 2 bases and J lost 6 bases. Germline values: CDR1 GTSNPN, CDR2 SVGIG (reference sequence). The CDR3 is 13 amino acids. As DNA, the CDR3 is TGTGCCTGGAGTCCAGGGACAGCGTCCGAGCAGTACTTC. This sequence encodes CAWSPGTASEQYF.

V gene TRBV11-2 combines with J gene TRBJ2-5; D is possibly TRBD2 (7 bases). Germline loops: CDR1 SGHAT, CDR2 FQNNGV. V gave up 2 bases and J gave up 5 bases, with 15 bases separating them. The CDR3 runs to 15 residues. The CDR3 coding sequence is TGTGCCAGCAGCTTATGGGGGGGGGCCGTGGAGACCCAGTACTTC. Protein: CASSLWGGAVETQYF.

This chain joins TRBV6-1 and TRBJ1-2; the D is unclear. CDR3 length equals 12 residues. The germline V gene has CDR1 MNHNS and CDR2 SASEGT. The ends were cut back, 4 bases at V and 3 bases at J, with 6 bases in the middle. Here the CDR3 DNA reads TGTGCCAGCAGTGGCTACGACTATGGCTACACCTTC. The encoded protein is CASSGYDYGYTF.

The chain recombines TRBV5-4 with TRBJ2-5; D gene unclear. Germline CDR1 is SGHNT and CDR2 is YYREEE (reference sequence). The CDR3 length is 15 residues. V was shortened by 2 bases and J by 2 bases, with 13 bases between the two germline ends. The DNA of the CDR3 is TGTGCCAGCAGCTTTTTGCGGCAGCAACAAGAGACCCAGTACTTC. It encodes CASSFLRQQQETQYF.

This clone was picked up one time. V gene TRBV9 combines with J gene TRBJ1-2; a weak D match, TRBD1 (6 bases). The CDR3 extends over 16 amino acids. Trimming cost V 2 bases and J 7 bases, with 21 bases left between them. Germline lookup yields CDR1 SGDLS and CDR2 YYNGEE. The DNA for the CDR3 is TGTGCCAGCAGCGTGGACACAGGGACCCCCTCTGTTGGCTACACCTTC. Its protein product is CASSVDTGTPSVGYTF.

Written as DNA, the CDR3 is TGTGCCAGCAGTTTAGGGCAGGGGGTCGCCGAGCAGTACTTC. Translated: CASSLGQGVAEQYF. This chain uses TRBV27 with TRBJ2-7, with 7 bases matching TRBD1. The CDR3 covers 14 residues. The junction had 7 bases not matched to a gene; V was cut back by 2 bases and J by 6 bases. Germline lookup yields CDR1 MNHEY and CDR2 SMNVEV (reference sequence).

The rearrangement joins TRBV6-1 to TRBJ1-2, with 10 positions matching TRBD1. The CDR3 totals 14 residues. Looked up from germline, CDR1 is MNHNS and CDR2 is SASEGT. The trim removed 1 base at V and 8 bases at J, leaving 4 bases unmatched. The chain's CDR3 is CASSEGGQGEGYTF. The CDR3, as DNA: TGTGCCAGCAGTGAAGGCGGACAGGGGGAAGGCTACACCTTC.

This chain joins TRBV29-1 and TRBJ1-6, with 7 bases identical to TRBD1. CDR1 is SQVTM, CDR2 ANQGSEA, per germline. V dropped 6 bases and J dropped 2; count of bases not matched to a gene: 4. The CDR3 extends over 14 amino acids. The DNA of the CDR3 is TGCAGCGTCGCTGGGACAGCCTATAATTCACCCCTCCACTTT. Its protein product is CSVAGTAYNSPLHF.

The rearrangement joins TRBV5-1 to TRBJ2-5; no clear D gene. The V and J ends lost 4 bases and 2 bases respectively, with 12 bases between them. Looked up from germline, CDR1 is SGHRS and CDR2 is YFSETQ. The CDR3 length is 14 residues. The CDR3 loop reads CASSPTWAQETQYF. CDR3 bases: TGCGCCAGCAGCCCCACCTGGGCTCAAGAGACCCAGTACTTC.

This chain connects TRBV10-3 to TRBJ2-7; 8 nucleotides match TRBD1. Unmatched junction bases numbered 3, after V lost 2 bases and J lost 3 bases. The CDR3 sequence is 14 residues long. CDR1 and CDR2 (germline): ENHRY, SYGVKD. CDR3 in amino acids: CAISEPGQVYEQYF. The DNA for the CDR3 is TGTGCCATCAGTGAGCCGGGACAGGTCTACGAGCAGTACTTC.

The V gene is TRBV28, the J gene TRBJ1-4; 11 nucleotides align to TRBD1. The germline V gene has CDR1 MDHEN and CDR2 SYDVKM. The CDR3 extends over 15 amino acids. V gave up 5 bases and J gave up 8 bases; unmatched junction bases: 7. CDR3 in DNA: TGTGCCAGCAGTCTCAGGACAGGGGGCGAGGAAAAACTGTTTTTT. Amino acids: CASSLRTGGEEKLFF.

CDR3 DNA sequence: TGTGCCAGCAGCTTAAATTACCGTAGCCGCCAGCATTTT. This translates into CASSLNYRSRQHF. V is TRBV7-2 and J is TRBJ1-5; D remains ambiguous. The CDR3 extends over 13 amino acids. Germline CDR1 is SGHTA and CDR2 is FQGNSA. Between the trimmed V and J ends, which lost 2 bases and 12 bases, there was a span of 14 bases. Filled out from reference TRBV7-2 and TRBJ1-5, the complete variable domain reads GAGVSQSPSNKVTEKGKDVELRCDPISGHTALYWYRQSLGQGLEFLIYFQGNSAPDKSGLPSDRFSAERTGGSVSTLTIQRTQQEDSAVYLCASSLNYRSRQHFGDGTRLSIL.

The chain is built from TRBV28 and TRBJ1-5; D gene unclear. Germline CDR1 MDHEN, CDR2 SYDVKM. V was shortened by 6 bases and J by 0 bases, with 9 bases between the two germline ends. The CDR3 extends over 14 amino acids. As DNA, the CDR3 is TGTGCCAGCAGCCTATATAATAGCAATCAGCCCCAGCATTTT. It is translated as CASSLYNSNQPQHF.

V is TRBV9 and J is TRBJ2-6; 7 bases line up with TRBD1. The CDR3 is 16 residues long. Germline lookup yields CDR1 SGDLS and CDR2 YYNGEE. V gave up 3 bases and J gave up 4 bases; unmatched junction bases: 7. CDR3 coding DNA: TGTGCCAGCAGCGAAGGACAGGTTTACGGGGCCAACGTCCTGACTTTC. Translation gives CASSEGQVYGANVLTF.